These 27 T cell receptor beta chains came from one sample sequenced in a study of response to subunit inactivated influenza vaccine. TCRdb reanalysed the RT-PCR reads using MiXCR and keeps one entry per CDR3 protein. Of about 500,000 distinct CDR3 sequences listed, more than 15% are singletons. The starting material was CD4+ T cells sorted from PBMCs, obtained 23 to 25 months after vaccination. Receptors originate from a man aged 45-69 years who received an inactivated influenza vaccine.

This clonotype was counted a few times. V and J are TRBV20-1 and TRBJ2-5, with 9 positions matching TRBD2. The CDR3 spans 13 residues. CDR1 and CDR2 (germline): DFQATT, SNEGSKA (reference sequence). The CDR3 sequence: CATGTSFVETQYF. The CDR3 DNA follows: TGCGCCACGGGGACTAGCTTTGTAGAGACCCAGTACTTC.

The table lists this clonotype with a count of one. It is unclear where the CDR3 begins or ends on the DNA, so no DNA is shown, and the CDR3 is as TCRdb lists it. The V call is TRBV24-1, the J call TRBJ2-4; the table's D call TRBD2 went unverified against the DNA. The V gene's germline CDR1 is KGHDR and CDR2 SFDVKD. The CDR3 is 15 amino acids long, termini counted. The CDR3 reads CATSDSGRAKNIQYF.

This clonotype was picked up a small number of times. The chain couples TRBV4-3 to TRBJ1-1, with D possibly being TRBD1 (6 bases). V was clipped by 6 bases and J by 4 bases, with 18 bases between them. The CDR3 has 15 amino acids. Germline values: CDR1 LGHNA, CDR2 YSLEER. For the CDR3, the DNA is TGCGCCAGCAGGGCGGCGGGGGGGCCCGGCACTGAAGCTTTCTTT. Encoded protein: CASRAAGGPGTEAFF.

The chain combines TRBV6-2 or TRBV6-3 with TRBJ2-2, with D possibly TRBD1 on 5 matching bases. Per the germline V gene, CDR1 is MNHEY and CDR2 is SVGEGT. The CDR3 extends over 15 amino acids. Trimming cost V 7 bases and J 6 bases, with 18 bases left between them. The CDR3 bases are TGTGCCAGCAAAGCTCAGGGCTTTGGGGCCGGGGAGCTGTTTTTT. It specifies CASKAQGFGAGELFF.

This clonotype appeared a few times. The chain employs TRBV12-3 or TRBV12-4 and TRBJ2-7; the D gene is possibly TRBD1 (6 bases). The CDR3 consists of 12 residues. V lost 6 bases and J 3 bases, leaving 9 bases between the germline ends. The CDR3 here is CASRRQVYEQYF. As DNA, the CDR3 is TGTGCCAGCAGGAGACAGGTCTACGAGCAGTACTTC.

This clonotype was observed a few times. The J gene is TRBJ1-2, the V gene TRBV7-2; D possibly corresponds to TRBD1 (6 bases). The germline V gene encodes CDR1 SGHTA and CDR2 FQGNSA. The CDR3 totals 13 residues. Trimming took 5 bases from V and 5 from J, leaving 12 bases between them. The CDR3 sequence: CASSLRGQYGYTF. The CDR3 coding sequence is TGTGCCAGCAGCCTCAGGGGCCAGTATGGCTACACCTTC.

This clonotype was observed a few times. The V gene is TRBV6-1, the J gene TRBJ2-1, with 14 bases that match TRBD2. This CDR3 has 15 amino acids. From germline, CDR1 is MNHNS and CDR2 SASEGT. V was clipped by 10 bases and J by 6 bases; unmatched bases: 8. The DNA of the CDR3 is TGTGCCACCGCGACTAGCGGGGGGGTAGGCAATGAGCAGTTCTTC. Its protein product is CATATSGGVGNEQFF.

This sequence joins TRBV4-3 and TRBJ2-2, with D possibly being TRBD1 or TRBD2 (5 bases each). Looked up from germline, CDR1 is LGHNA and CDR2 is YSLEER. Deletions cut 0 bases from V and 5 bases from J, with 7 bases between. There are 14 residues in the CDR3. CDR3 in amino acids: CASSQDEGTGELFF. Written as DNA, the CDR3 is TGCGCCAGCAGCCAAGATGAGGGGACCGGGGAGCTGTTTTTT.

The chain recombines TRBV4-1 with TRBJ2-1; 9 bases map to TRBD1. Germline V gene lookup returns CDR1 MGHRA and CDR2 YSYEKL. The CDR3 length is 16 residues. The J segment lost 5 bases and the V segment lost 0 bases, leaving 5 bases of the junction unmatched. For the CDR3, the DNA is TGCGCCAGCAGCCAAGATCGGGACAGGGAAAACAATGAGCAGTTCTTC. Its protein is CASSQDRDRENNEQFF.

On this clonotype itself: This may be a read error, as it is one base from a much larger clone. The chain uses TRBV20-1 and TRBJ2-1; TRBD1 agrees at 8 bases. CDR3 length equals 12 residues. CDR1 DFQATT and CDR2 SNEGSKA come from the germline V gene (reference sequence). Written as DNA, the CDR3 is TGCAGTCCTAGAACAGGGGGTGGTGAGCAGTTCTTC. It specifies CSPRTGGGEQFF.

This clonotype turned up a few times. This chain links TRBV4-2 with TRBJ2-7; 7 bases match TRBD1. Germline V CDR1 and CDR2: LGHNA, YNFKEQ. This CDR3 spans 15 amino acids. With 4 bases clipped from V and 1 base from J, the junction kept 7 bases outside the gene matches. In nucleotides, the CDR3 is TGTGCCAGCAGCCCTTTCCGGGACAGTTCCTACGAGCAGTACTTC. Protein product: CASSPFRDSSYEQYF.

J is TRBJ1-4 and V is TRBV12-3 or TRBV12-4; D call uncertain. V lost 4 bases and J lost 0, with 9 bases in between. This CDR3 is built from 15 residues. The CDR3 nucleotides read TGTGCCAGCAGTTCGCTGTCCACAACTAATGAAAAACTGTTTTTT. It specifies CASSSLSTTNEKLFF.

The chain is built from TRBV7-2 and TRBJ2-3, with TRBD2 identical over 15 bases. V was clipped by 1 base and J by 5 bases; unmatched bases: 4. Germline values: CDR1 SGHTA, CDR2 FQGNSA. CDR3 size: 17 residues. CDR3 DNA: TGTGCCAGCAGCTTAGGGACTAGCGGGAGGGCGTTAGATACGCAGTATTTT. It yields the protein CASSLGTSGRALDTQYF. Full variable domain (missing parts from reference TRBV7-2 and TRBJ2-3): GAGVSQSPSNKVTEKGKDVELRCDPISGHTALYWYRQSLGQGLEFLIYFQGNSAPDKSGLPSDRFSAERTGGSVSTLTIQRTQQEDSAVYLCASSLGTSGRALDTQYFGPGTRLTVL.

The J gene is TRBJ1-2, the V gene TRBV5-1; D ambiguous. Per germline, CDR1 SGHRS and CDR2 YFSETQ. Trimming cost V 0 bases and J 4 bases, with 13 bases left between them. This CDR3 has 15 residues. The CDR3 region is CASSLVPRISYGYTF. CDR3 in DNA: TGCGCCAGCAGCTTGGTACCCAGGATCAGCTATGGCTACACCTTC.

This clonotype has only a few counts. The chain combines TRBV5-1 with TRBJ1-1; tentatively, D is TRBD1 (6 bases). The ends were cut back, 0 bases at V and 1 base at J, with 16 bases in the middle. Germline V gives CDR1 SGHRS, CDR2 YFSETQ. The CDR3 covers 17 residues. The CDR3, as DNA: TGCGCCAGCAGCTTGGCCGGCAGTCCCAGGGGGAACACTGAAGCTTTCTTT. Translating it yields CASSLAGSPRGNTEAFF.

This clonotype was found many times. V usage is TRBV3-1 and J usage is TRBJ2-3; D uncertain. CDR1 is LGHDT and CDR2 is YNNKEL in the germline V gene (reference sequence). V lost 2 bases to trimming and J lost 4 bases, with 7 bases between them. This CDR3 has 13 residues. The CDR3 region is CASSQHDSDTQYF. In nucleotides, the CDR3 is TGTGCCAGCAGCCAACATGATTCAGATACGCAGTATTTT.

There are many counts of this clonotype. The chain combines TRBV3-1 with TRBJ2-5; D might be TRBD1 (5 bases). The CDR3 totals 13 residues. V was cut by 4 bases and J by 7 bases, with 13 bases left in between. Germline CDR1 LGHDT, CDR2 YNNKEL (reference sequence). The CDR3 protein is CASSPQGPGTQYF. DNA of the CDR3: TGTGCCAGCAGCCCCCAGGGTCCGGGGACCCAGTACTTC.

The chain uses TRBV12-3 or TRBV12-4 and TRBJ2-2; 14 bases match TRBD2. Losses at the gene ends were 6 bases for V and 6 bases for J; bases not matched to a gene: 3. This CDR3 has 15 amino acids. The CDR3 nucleotides read TGTGCCAGCAGCCGACTAGCGGGGGGGTCCGGGGAGCTGTTTTTT. This sequence encodes CASSRLAGGSGELFF.

This clonotype was observed a handful of times. This sequence joins TRBV20-1 and TRBJ2-6, with 9 positions matching TRBD1. This CDR3 comprises 17 residues. Germline CDR1 and CDR2: DFQATT and SNEGSKA (reference sequence). Trimming at V came to 0 bases and at J to 0 bases, leaving 3 bases not matched to a gene. CDR3 residues: CSARDGTGYSGANVLTF. As DNA, the CDR3 is TGCAGTGCTAGAGATGGGACAGGGTACTCTGGGGCCAACGTCCTGACTTTC.

This clonotype has a handful of counts. The V call is TRBV18, the J call TRBJ2-3; D remains unclear. Trimming cost V 3 bases and J 0 bases, with 4 bases left between them. Germline V gives CDR1 KGHSH, CDR2 LQKENI. This CDR3 has 13 residues. The CDR3 DNA reads as TGTGCCAGCTCACCCGCTAGCACAGATACGCAGTATTTT. This codes for CASSPASTDTQYF.

This clonotype was found a few times. V gene TRBV3-1 combines with J gene TRBJ1-5, with a possible D match to TRBD1 (5 bases). The germline V gene has CDR1 LGHDT and CDR2 YNNKEL (reference sequence). With 3 bases removed from V and 1 base from J, the gap between germline ends came to 7 bases. This CDR3 comprises 14 residues. CDR3 bases: TGTGCCAGCAGCCAGAGGGACAGCAATCAGCCCCAGCATTTT. Residues: CASSQRDSNQPQHF.

This clonotype has a handful of counts. This chain uses TRBV10-3 with TRBJ2-7, with 9 positions matching TRBD1. In germline, CDR1 is ENHRY, CDR2 SYGVKD. The CDR3 is 14 amino acids. Trimming took 3 bases from V and 5 from J; bases not matched to a gene: 5. The CDR3, as DNA: TGTGCCATCAGTGAATCAGGACAGGGGCACGAGCAGTACTTC. Residues: CAISESGQGHEQYF.

This clonotype has more than one count but fewer than ten. This chain links TRBV3-1 with TRBJ1-2; no clear D gene. V was clipped by 1 base and J by 1 base, with 7 bases between them. This CDR3 has 14 amino acids. Germline-derived CDR1 and CDR2 are LGHDT and YNNKEL (reference sequence). This CDR3 is CASSQGRLNYGYTF. As DNA, the CDR3 is TGTGCCAGCAGCCAAGGCAGGCTTAACTATGGCTACACCTTC.

In DNA, the CDR3 is TGTGCCAGCAGTTTTAGCGGGAGAATAACAGATACGCAGTATTTT. Encoded protein: CASSFSGRITDTQYF. The chain combines TRBV12-3 or TRBV12-4 with TRBJ2-3; 9 bases are a match to TRBD2. This CDR3 contains 15 residues. V was pared by 3 bases and J by 3 bases, with 4 bases of the junction left unmatched.

This clonotype was seen more than once but under ten times. V and J are TRBV7-3 and TRBJ2-7; TRBD2 matches at 7 bases. V dropped 1 base and J dropped 6; count of bases not matched to a gene: 6. CDR1 is SGHTA, CDR2 FQGTGA, per germline. This CDR3 spans 14 amino acids. The CDR3: CASSLRGGSSEQYF. CDR3 in DNA: TGTGCCAGCAGCTTAAGGGGGGGGAGCTCCGAGCAGTACTTC.

This rearrangement joins TRBV9 to TRBJ2-7; D gene unclear. Germline CDR1 is SGDLS and CDR2 is YYNGEE. V was pared by 9 bases and J by 3 bases, with 4 bases between. This CDR3 is built from 9 residues. DNA of the CDR3: TGTGCCACCGTCTACGAGCAGTACTTC. This gives the protein CATVYEQYF.

V usage is TRBV20-1 and J usage is TRBJ2-7; D unresolved. The CDR3 has 13 residues. The germline CDR1 and CDR2 sequences are DFQATT and SNEGSKA (reference sequence). Between the trimmed V and J ends, which lost 3 bases and 5 bases, there was a span of 14 bases. CDR3 amino acids: CSASAEFWNEQYF. The CDR3 DNA reads as TGCAGTGCTAGCGCCGAGTTTTGGAACGAGCAGTACTTC.